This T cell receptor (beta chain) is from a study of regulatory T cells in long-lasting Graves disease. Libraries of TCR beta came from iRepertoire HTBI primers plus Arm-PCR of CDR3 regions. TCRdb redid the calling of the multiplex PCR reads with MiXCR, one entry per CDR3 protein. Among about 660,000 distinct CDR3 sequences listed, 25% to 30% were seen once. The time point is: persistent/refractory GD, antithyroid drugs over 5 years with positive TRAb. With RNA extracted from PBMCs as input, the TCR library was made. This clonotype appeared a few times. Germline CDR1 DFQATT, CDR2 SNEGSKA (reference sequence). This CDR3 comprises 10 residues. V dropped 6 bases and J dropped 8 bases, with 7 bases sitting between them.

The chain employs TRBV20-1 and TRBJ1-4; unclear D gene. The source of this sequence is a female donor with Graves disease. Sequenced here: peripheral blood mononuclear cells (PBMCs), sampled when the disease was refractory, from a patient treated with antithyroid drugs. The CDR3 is CSAAGEKLFF. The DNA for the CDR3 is TGCAGTGCGGCGGGGGAAAAACTGTTTTTT.